A selection of T cell receptor beta chains follows, all from one sample in a study of PD-1 blockade in classical Hodgkin lymphoma. Produced via immunoSEQ multiplex PCR; TCRdb's table is partial and in-frame only. The sample shows some 30,000 clones, about 81% of them seen only once. Sequences were derived from peripheral blood mononuclear cells (PBMCs), sampled before the fourth cycle of nivolumab. The receptors here all came from a human donor with classical Hodgkin lymphoma. Both conserved end residues are part of each CDR3. A D gene is named only where the DNA matches it firmly. Where a row states a size, it is once, few, many or the class of an expanded clone; other rows omit it.

NA,TRBV4-3,TRBJ1-1,NA,TGCGCCAGCAGCCAAGACAGGGTGGGCACTGAAGCTTTCTTT,CASSQDRVGTEAFF
NA,TRBV10-2,TRBJ1-6,NA,TGCGCCAGCAGTGAGTCCGGGCCCAGGGATTCACCCCTCCACTTT,CASSESGPRDSPLHF
NA,TRBV5-1,TRBJ2-3,NA,TGCGCCAGCATGGTCGGGGACAGCACAGATACGCAGTATTTT,CASMVGDSTDTQYF
NA,TRBV18,TRBJ1-2,NA,TGTGCCAGCTCACAGACAGTCTCTCATGGCTACACCTTC,CASSQTVSHGYTF
NA,TRBV2,TRBJ2-3,NA,TGTGCCAGCCGCCGGACTAGCACAGATACGCAGTATTTT,CASRRTSTDTQYF
NA,TRBV9,TRBJ1-2,NA,TGTGCCAGCAGCGTAGATGGCTATGGCTACACCTTC,CASSVDGYGYTF
NA,TRBV28,TRBJ2-1,NA,TGTGCCAGCAGTTGGGGACGGATCTACAATGAGCAGTTCTTC,CASSWGRIYNEQFF
NA,TRBV7-2,TRBJ2-7,NA,TGTGCCAGCAGCTTAACCCACCGGCATGGGGAGCAGTACTTC,CASSLTHRHGEQYF
NA,TRBV28,TRBJ1-1,NA,TGTGCCAGCAGGGGAGGGACTGAAGCTTTCTTT,CASRGGTEAFF
few,TRBV9,TRBJ1-2,NA,TGTGCCAGCAGCGGTACCGAGGCATATGGCTACACCTTC,CASSGTEAYGYTF
few,TRBV5-4,TRBJ1-1,NA,TGTGCCAGCAGCTTGGATCAGGCGAACACTGAAGCTTTCTTT,CASSLDQANTEAFF
NA,TRBV19,TRBJ2-3,NA,TGTGCCAGTAGTAGCGGGAGCACAGATACGCAGTATTTT,CASSSGSTDTQYF
NA,TRBV15,TRBJ1-1,NA,TGTGCCACCAGCAGAGATCTGGGAGCGAACACTGAAGCTTTCTTT,CATSRDLGANTEAFF
NA,TRBV30,TRBJ2-7,TRBD1,TGTGCCTGGGGAAGGGGACAGGGGCTTCGCGAGCAGTACTTC,CAWGRGQGLREQYF
few,TRBV29-1,TRBJ2-1,NA,TGCAGCGTTGAGAGGTCCTACAATGAGCAGTTCTTC,CSVERSYNEQFF
NA,TRBV12-5,TRBJ2-2,NA,TGTGCTAGTGGTTTGGTACCCATCTCGACCGGGGAGCTGTTTTTT,CASGLVPISTGELFF
NA,TRBV4-1,TRBJ2-3,NA,TGCGCCAGCAGCCAAGATCCGAGCATATATACGCAGTATTTT,CASSQDPSIYTQYF
NA,TRBV6-5,TRBJ2-7,NA,TGTGCCAGCAGTTACTCGGTGGGCGCTTCGGGCGAGCAGTACTTC,CASSYSVGASGEQYF
NA,TRBV27,TRBJ2-1,TRBD2,TGTGCCAGCAGTTTATGGGCTAGCGGGAGGGCGGGCAATGAGCAGTTCTTC,CASSLWASGRAGNEQFF
NA,TRBV28,TRBJ2-7,TRBD2,TGTGCCAGTTGGACTAGCGGGAGAGGGTCCTACGAGCAGTACTTC,CASWTSGRGSYEQYF
once,TRBV7-9,TRBJ2-2,TRBD2,TGTGCCAGCAGCTTAATAGCGGGAGACACCGGGGAGCTGTTTTTT,CASSLIAGDTGELFF
NA,TRBV19,TRBJ1-5,NA,TGTGCCAGTAGTATGGGAAACCAGCCCCAGCATTTT,CASSMGNQPQHF